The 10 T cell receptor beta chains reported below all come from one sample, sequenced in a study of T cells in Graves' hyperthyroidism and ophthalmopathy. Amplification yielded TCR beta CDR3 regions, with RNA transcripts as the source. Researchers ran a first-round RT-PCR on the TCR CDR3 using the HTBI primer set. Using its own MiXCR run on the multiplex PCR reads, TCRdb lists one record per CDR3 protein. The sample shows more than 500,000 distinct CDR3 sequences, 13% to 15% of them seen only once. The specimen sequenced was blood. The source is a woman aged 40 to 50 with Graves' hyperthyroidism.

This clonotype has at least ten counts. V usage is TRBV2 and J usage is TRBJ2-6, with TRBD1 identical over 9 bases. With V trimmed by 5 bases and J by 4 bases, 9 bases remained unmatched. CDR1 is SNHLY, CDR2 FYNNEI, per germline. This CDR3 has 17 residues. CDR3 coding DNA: TGTGCCAGCAGTCCCGGGACAGGGATATTCGGGGCCAACGTCCTGACTTTC. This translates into CASSPGTGIFGANVLTF. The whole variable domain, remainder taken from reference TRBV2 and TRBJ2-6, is EPEVTQTPSHQVTQMGQEVILRCVPISNHLYFYWYRQILGQKVEFLVSFYNNEISEKSEIFDDQFSVERPDGSNFTLKIRSTKLEDSAMYFCASSPGTGIFGANVLTFGAGSRLTVL.

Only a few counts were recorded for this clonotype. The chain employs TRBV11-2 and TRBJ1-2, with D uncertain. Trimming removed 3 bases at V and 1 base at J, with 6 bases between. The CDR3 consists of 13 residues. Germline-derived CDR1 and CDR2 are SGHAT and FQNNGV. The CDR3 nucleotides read TGTGCCAGCAGCTTCGGGGTTAACTATGGCTACACCTTC. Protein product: CASSFGVNYGYTF.

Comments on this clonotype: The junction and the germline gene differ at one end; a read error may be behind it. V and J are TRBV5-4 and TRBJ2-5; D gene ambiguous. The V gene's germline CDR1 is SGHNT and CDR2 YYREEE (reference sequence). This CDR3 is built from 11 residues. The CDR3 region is CAGSLRETQYF. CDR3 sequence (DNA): TGTGCCGGCAGCTTGAGGGAGACCCAGTACTTC.

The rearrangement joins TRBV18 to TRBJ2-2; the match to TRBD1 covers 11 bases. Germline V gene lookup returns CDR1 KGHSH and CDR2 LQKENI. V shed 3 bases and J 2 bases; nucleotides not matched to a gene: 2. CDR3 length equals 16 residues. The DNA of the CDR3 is TGTGCCAGCTCACCGCGGACAGGGGGCAACACCGGGGAGCTGTTTTTT. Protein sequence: CASSPRTGGNTGELFF.

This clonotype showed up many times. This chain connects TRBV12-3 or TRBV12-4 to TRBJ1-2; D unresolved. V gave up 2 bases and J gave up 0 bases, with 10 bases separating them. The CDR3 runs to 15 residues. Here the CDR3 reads CASSLKGTTNYGYTF. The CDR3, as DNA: TGTGCCAGCAGTTTAAAGGGAACAACTAACTATGGCTACACCTTC.

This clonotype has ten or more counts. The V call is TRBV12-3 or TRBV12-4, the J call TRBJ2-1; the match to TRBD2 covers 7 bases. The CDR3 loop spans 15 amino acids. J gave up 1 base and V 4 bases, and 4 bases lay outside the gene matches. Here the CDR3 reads CASSSSSGSYNEQFF. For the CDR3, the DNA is TGTGCCAGCAGTTCCTCTAGCGGATCCTACAATGAGCAGTTCTTC.

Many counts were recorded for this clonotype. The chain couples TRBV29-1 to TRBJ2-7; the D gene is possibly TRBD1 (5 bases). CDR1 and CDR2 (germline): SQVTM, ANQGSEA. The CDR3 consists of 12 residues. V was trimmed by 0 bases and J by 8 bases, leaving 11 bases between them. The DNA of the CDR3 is TGCAGCGTTGAAGAAGTAGGACAACAGCAGTACTTC. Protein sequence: CSVEEVGQQQYF.

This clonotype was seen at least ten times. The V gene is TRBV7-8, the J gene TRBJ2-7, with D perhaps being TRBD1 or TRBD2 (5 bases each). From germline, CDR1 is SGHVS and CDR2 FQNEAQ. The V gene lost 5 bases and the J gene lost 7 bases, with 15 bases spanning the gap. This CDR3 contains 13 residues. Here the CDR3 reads CASSAGTLWEQYF. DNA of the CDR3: TGTGCCAGCAGCGCCGGGACCCTGTGGGAGCAGTACTTC.

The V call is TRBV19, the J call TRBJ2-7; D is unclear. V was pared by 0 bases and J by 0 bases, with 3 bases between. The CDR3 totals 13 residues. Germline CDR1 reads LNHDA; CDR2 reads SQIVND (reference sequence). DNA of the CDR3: TGTGCCAGTAGTATAGAGCCCTCCTACGAGCAGTACTTC. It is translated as CASSIEPSYEQYF. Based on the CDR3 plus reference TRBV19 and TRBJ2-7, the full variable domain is DGGITQSPKYLFRKEGQNVTLSCEQNLNHDAMYWYRQDPGQGLRLIYYSQIVNDFQKGDIAEGYSVSREKKESFPLTVTSAQKNPTAFYLCASSIEPSYEQYFGPGTRLTVT.

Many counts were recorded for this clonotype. In DNA, the CDR3 is TGCGCCAGCAGCTCGGGACAGGGGACTGGCTACACCTTC. Translated, it gives CASSSGQGTGYTF. This sequence joins TRBV5-1 and TRBJ1-2, with 10 bases aligning to TRBD1. This CDR3 has 13 amino acids. CDR1 and CDR2 from the germline V gene are SGHRS and YFSETQ. With V trimmed by 3 bases and J by 7 bases, 3 bases remained unmatched.